The rows below give T cell receptor beta chains drawn from one sample of a study of cytomegalovirus exposure and HLA in healthy donors. The data were produced by immunoSEQ multiplex PCR, yet TCRdb's version contains in-frame clones alone and is incomplete. Of 110,000 or so clones in the sample, about 80% are singletons; the top ten hold less than 15%. The sequencing sample was made of PBMCs. The source is a woman aged 40 to 55 in good health and CMV-seropositive. The conserved cysteine and the conserved F or W are not part of the CDR3 here. The order of the fields is J gene, V gene, CDR3 protein.

J: TRBJ2-3
V: TRBV5-4
CDR3: ASSFLIGGGTDTQY

J: TRBJ2-7
V: TRBV6-5
CDR3: ASSSGDRGPYEQY

J: TRBJ2-1
V: TRBV2
CDR3: ASSHGLAGGNEQF

J: TRBJ2-3
V: TRBV7-9
CDR3: ASSSRGPDTQY

J: TRBJ1-1
V: TRBV6-5
CDR3: ASSQYSSGNTEAF

J: TRBJ1-6
V: TRBV5-1
CDR3: ASSLRDRESPLH

J: TRBJ1-5
V: TRBV19
CDR3: ASSTGVDSYSNQPQH

J: TRBJ1-3
V: TRBV19
CDR3: ASSSGDAGNTIY

J: TRBJ1-1
V: TRBV5-4
CDR3: ASSLDPGGYTEAF

J: TRBJ1-1
V: TRBV5-1
CDR3: ASSLLGAGNTEAF

J: TRBJ1-4
V: TRBV30
CDR3: AWMGGNEKLF

J: TRBJ1-6
V: TRBV5-4
CDR3: ASSSQGGDLQFTLH

J: TRBJ2-3
V: TRBV1
CDR3: TSSQRVDTQY

J: TRBJ2-3
V: TRBV2
CDR3: ASTSGLGADTQY

J: TRBJ2-5
V: TRBV11-2
CDR3: ASSSLLAQY

J: TRBJ1-1
V: TRBV29-1
CDR3: SVDRQWMNTEAF

J: TRBJ2-1
V: TRBV5-1
CDR3: ASSSGQRGGNEQF

J: TRBJ1-2
V: TRBV5-1
CDR3: ASRRVTGDDGYT

J: TRBJ2-7
V: TRBV6-5
CDR3: ASSSRTGSYEQY

J: TRBJ2-5
V: TRBV10-3
CDR3: AIGKRREEETQY

J: TRBJ1-4
V: TRBV14
CDR3: ASSQGGTELEKLF

J: TRBJ1-5
V: TRBV27
CDR3: ASRRQGTLNQPQH

J: TRBJ2-1
V: TRBV6-1
CDR3: ASSLRTGDNEQF

J: TRBJ2-5
V: TRBV13
CDR3: ASSLRTSGGARETQY

J: TRBJ2-5
V: TRBV19
CDR3: ASSIEAGPETQY

J: TRBJ1-1
V: TRBV2
CDR3: ASTKLLGDTEAF

J: TRBJ2-7
V: TRBV6-6
CDR3: ASRDGGGISYEQY

J: TRBJ2-5
V: TRBV14
CDR3: ASSQSTFGGTQY

J: TRBJ1-2
V: TRBV11-2
CDR3: ASSFTNNYGYT

J: TRBJ1-5
V: TRBV7-2
CDR3: ASSLDRTVGDQPQH

J: TRBJ2-7
V: TRBV10-3
CDR3: AISEPGHYEQY

J: TRBJ2-3
V: TRBV2
CDR3: ASSLNLQGTGTDTQY

J: TRBJ2-7
V: TRBV6-6
CDR3: ASRDGTGSYEQY

J: TRBJ1-5
V: TRBV11-2
CDR3: ASSLAGGGNQPQH

J: TRBJ1-1
V: TRBV10-2
CDR3: ASSVTGGRGDTEAF

J: TRBJ1-6
V: TRBV6-4
CDR3: AVTGDPYNSPLH

J: TRBJ1-2
V: TRBV4-2
CDR3: ASSQDGDRHGYT

J: TRBJ2-7
V: TRBV30
CDR3: AWTPRGVLAGGRDEQY

J: TRBJ2-7
V: TRBV6-1
CDR3: ASSEDRGPYYEQY

J: TRBJ2-7
V: TRBV7-8
CDR3: ASSLLTGGFYEQY

J: TRBJ2-5
V: TRBV5-1
CDR3: ASSSGFVIETQY

J: TRBJ2-1
V: TRBV30
CDR3: AWSGQYNEQF